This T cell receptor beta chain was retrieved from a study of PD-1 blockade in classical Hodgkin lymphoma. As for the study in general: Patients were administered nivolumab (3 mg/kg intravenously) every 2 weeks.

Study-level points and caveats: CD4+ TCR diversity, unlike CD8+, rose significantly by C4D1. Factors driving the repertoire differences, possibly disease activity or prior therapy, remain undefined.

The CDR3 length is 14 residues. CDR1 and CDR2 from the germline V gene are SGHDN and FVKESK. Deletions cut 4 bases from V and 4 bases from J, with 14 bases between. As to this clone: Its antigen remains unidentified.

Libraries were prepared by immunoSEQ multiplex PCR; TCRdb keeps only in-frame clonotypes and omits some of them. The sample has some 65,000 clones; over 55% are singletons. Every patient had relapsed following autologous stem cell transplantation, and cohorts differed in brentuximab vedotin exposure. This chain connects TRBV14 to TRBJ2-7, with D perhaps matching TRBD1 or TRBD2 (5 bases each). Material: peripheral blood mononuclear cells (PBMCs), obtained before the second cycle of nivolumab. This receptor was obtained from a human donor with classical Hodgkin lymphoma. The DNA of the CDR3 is TGTGCCAGCAGCCTCCGCCGGGACGGATACGAGCAGTACTTC. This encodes CASSLRRDGYEQYF.